One and the same sample provided the 26 T cell receptor beta chains below, sequenced in a study of blood T cell repertoires in COVID-19. TCRdb's copy holds only in-frame clones and misses some; the assay was immunoSEQ multiplex PCR. The sample gives 150,000 or so clones, around 87% of which show up once; roughly 0.53% is in the top ten. The source material was peripheral blood. The receptors were sampled from a man between 60 and 75 years old with COVID-19, enrolled during active disease.

V gene TRBV12-3 or TRBV12-4 combines with J gene TRBJ2-7, with TRBD1 as a possible D gene (6 bases). Trimming took 5 bases from V and 3 from J, leaving 11 bases between them. The CDR3 is 13 amino acids. Here the CDR3 DNA reads TGTGCCAGCAGTCCGGGGACACACTACGAGCAGTACTTC. Translated: CASSPGTHYEQYF.

The chain links TRBV9 to TRBJ2-4; the D is unclear. Germline V lookup: CDR1 SGDLS, CDR2 YYNGEE. V lost 0 bases and J 0 bases, leaving 13 bases between the germline ends. The CDR3 is made up of 17 amino acids. CDR3 loop: CASSVGVSSLAKNIQYF. The CDR3 DNA follows: TGTGCCAGCAGCGTAGGGGTTAGCTCATTAGCCAAAAACATTCAGTACTTC. Full variable domain (remainder filled in from reference TRBV9 and TRBJ2-4): DSGVTQTPKHLITATGQRVTLRCSPRSGDLSVYWYQQSLDQGLQFLIQYYNGEERAKGNILERFSAQQFPDLHSELNLSSLELGDSALYFCASSVGVSSLAKNIQYFGAGTRLSVL.

The chain couples TRBV4-3 to TRBJ2-5; possibly TRBD2 for D (6 bases). The germline V gene encodes CDR1 LGHNA and CDR2 YSLEER. The germline V and J ends were trimmed by 1 base and 5 bases, with 8 bases remaining between them. There are 13 residues in the CDR3. In DNA form, the CDR3 reads TGCGCCAGCAGCCAAGTGAGCGGGGAGACCCAGTACTTC. Its protein product is CASSQVSGETQYF.

The sample holds a few counts of this clone. The chain employs TRBV2 and TRBJ1-5; perhaps TRBD1 as D (5 bases). The V and J ends lost 1 base and 2 bases respectively, with 9 bases between them. Germline-derived CDR1 and CDR2 are SNHLY and FYNNEI. This CDR3 has 15 amino acids. CDR3 in amino acids: CASSEGGTGNQPQHF. As DNA, the CDR3 is TGTGCCAGCAGTGAAGGGGGCACGGGCAATCAGCCCCAGCATTTT.

J is TRBJ2-3 and V is TRBV7-2; no firm D call. The CDR3 sequence is 13 residues long. The V and J ends lost 4 bases and 2 bases respectively, with 7 bases between them. Germline V CDR1 and CDR2: SGHTA, FQGNSA. The DNA of the CDR3 is TGTGCCAGCAGCTCACCTAACACAGATACGCAGTATTTT. It translates to CASSSPNTDTQYF.

The chain couples TRBV30 to TRBJ2-7; perhaps TRBD2 as D (5 bases). The CDR3 consists of 11 residues. Germline CDR1 and CDR2: GTSNPN and SVGIG (reference sequence). The CDR3 protein is CAGSRAYEQYF. In DNA form, the CDR3 reads TGTGCGGGATCGCGGGCCTACGAGCAGTACTTC.

The chain recombines TRBV29-1 with TRBJ2-1; TRBD1 aligns across 8 bases. Germline CDR1 is SQVTM and CDR2 is ANQGSEA. This CDR3 is built from 14 residues. The V gene end was trimmed by 6 bases and the J gene end by 3 bases; junction bases not matched to a gene: 7. CDR3 amino acids: CSVGQGGIYNEQFF. DNA of the CDR3: TGCAGCGTCGGACAGGGAGGTATCTACAATGAGCAGTTCTTC.

This rearrangement joins TRBV6-1 to TRBJ1-2; tentatively, D is TRBD1 (6 bases). The germline V gene encodes CDR1 MNHNS and CDR2 SASEGT. Trimming left V 2 bases short and J 6 bases short, with 7 bases between. The CDR3 contains 12 residues. The CDR3 DNA is TGTGCCAGCAGTGAAAGGACAGATGGCTACACCTTC. This codes for CASSERTDGYTF.

The rearrangement uses TRBV4-3 and TRBJ1-2, with a possible D match to TRBD1 (5 bases). The CDR3 contains 17 residues. V dropped 0 bases and J dropped 4 bases, with 18 bases sitting between them. Germline values: CDR1 LGHNA, CDR2 YSLEER. Written as DNA, the CDR3 is TGCGCCAGCAGCCAAGAGGTCGTTGGGGGAGGATCCTATGGCTACACCTTC. Translating it yields CASSQEVVGGGSYGYTF.

This chain's CDR3 is CASSSPTGPNTEAFF. DNA of the CDR3: TGTGCCAGCAGTTCTCCGACAGGACCAAACACTGAAGCTTTCTTT. This chain uses TRBV28 with TRBJ1-1; D perhaps matches TRBD1 (6 bases). Germline CDR1 is MDHEN and CDR2 is SYDVKM. Trimming stripped 4 bases from V and 2 bases from J, with 14 bases between. The CDR3 contains 15 residues.

The J gene is TRBJ2-2, the V gene TRBV9; TRBD2 matches 7 bases. The CDR3 loop spans 15 amino acids. Germline assignment: CDR1 SGDLS and CDR2 YYNGEE. V lost 1 base and J lost 4; bases outside the gene matches: 4. CDR3 sequence reads: CASSVLGGSTGELFF. The CDR3 bases are TGTGCCAGCAGCGTATTGGGAGGGTCCACCGGGGAGCTGTTTTTT.

The chain couples TRBV7-8 to TRBJ1-2; 7 bases are a match to TRBD1. With 3 bases clipped from V and 2 bases from J, the junction kept 3 bases outside the gene matches. Germline-derived CDR1 and CDR2 are SGHVS and FQNEAQ. This CDR3 spans 14 amino acids. The CDR3 DNA reads as TGTGCCAGCAGCTTTACAGGGGCGAACTATGGCTACACCTTC. The encoded protein is CASSFTGANYGYTF.

The chain uses TRBV6-6 and TRBJ1-2; 10 bases map to TRBD1. The CDR3 is 13 amino acids. J gave up 6 bases and V 5 bases, and 3 bases lay outside the gene matches. In germline, CDR1 is MNHNY, CDR2 SVGAGI (reference sequence). The chain's CDR3 is CASSVTGGDGYTF. The CDR3 DNA follows: TGTGCCAGCAGTGTGACAGGGGGCGATGGCTACACCTTC.

This CDR3 is CASSLATSGINEQFF. The CDR3 bases are TGTGCCAGCAGCTTAGCGACTAGCGGAATCAATGAGCAGTTCTTC. The gene calls are TRBV7-6 and TRBJ2-1; 9 nucleotides align to TRBD2. The length of the CDR3 is 15 residues. After removal of 0 bases from V and 6 bases from J, the junction contained 3 bases not matched to a gene. Germline V lookup: CDR1 SGHVS, CDR2 FNYEAQ. The full variable domain, in which reference TRBV7-6 and TRBJ2-1 provide the parts outside the CDR3, is GAGVSQSPRYKVTKRGQDVALRCDPISGHVSLYWYRQALGQGPEFLTYFNYEAQQDKSGLPNDRFSAERPEGSISTLTIQRTEQRDSAMYRCASSLATSGINEQFFGPGTRLTVL.

This clone was seen only a few times. This rearrangement joins TRBV5-6 to TRBJ1-4, with D possibly being TRBD1 (5 bases). CDR1 SGHDT and CDR2 YYEEEE come from the germline V gene. CDR3 length: 16 amino acids. V was cut by 0 bases and J by 4 bases, with 13 bases left in between. DNA for the CDR3: TGTGCCAGCAGCTTGGGTCTGGACATGAGTAATGAAAAACTGTTTTTT. Its translation is CASSLGLDMSNEKLFF.

The rearrangement uses TRBV18 and TRBJ1-4; 9 positions agree with TRBD1. V shed 2 bases, J shed 10 bases, and the junction held 14 bases outside the gene matches. The CDR3 spans 17 residues. Germline V gives CDR1 KGHSH, CDR2 LQKENI. In nucleotides, the CDR3 is TGTGCCAGCTCACCAAGTTTTTCGGGACAGGGAGGAGTAAAACTGTTTTTT. It translates to CASSPSFSGQGGVKLFF.

Here the CDR3 DNA reads TGTGCCAGCAGTGCATTTATGACAGGGAGCATGAACACTGAAGCTTTCTTT. Encoded protein: CASSAFMTGSMNTEAFF. This chain uses TRBV6-1 with TRBJ1-1, with 7 positions matching TRBD1. CDR1 MNHNS and CDR2 SASEGT come from the germline V gene. CDR3 length: 17 residues. Unmatched junction bases numbered 11, after V lost 4 bases and J lost 0 bases.

V gene TRBV15 combines with J gene TRBJ2-3; weak D call: TRBD2 (6 bases). Germline assignment: CDR1 LNHNV and CDR2 YYDKDF (reference sequence). Trimming removed 1 base at V and 1 base at J, with 9 bases between. The CDR3 spans 15 residues. CDR3 DNA sequence: TGTGCCACCAGCAGAGGGGGGACTCGCACAGATACGCAGTATTTT. Protein product: CATSRGGTRTDTQYF.

The rearrangement links TRBV29-1 to TRBJ2-7, with D uncertain. V was clipped by 7 bases and J by 6 bases, with 13 bases between them. Germline CDR1 and CDR2: SQVTM and ANQGSEA. CDR3 size: 11 residues. Written as DNA, the CDR3 is TGCAGCGCATTAATCTGGCTCGAGCAGTACTTC. Protein: CSALIWLEQYF.

This chain links TRBV19 with TRBJ2-7, with TRBD2 identical over 9 bases. The germline CDR1 and CDR2 sequences are LNHDA and SQIVND (reference sequence). Trimming removed 5 bases from V and 0 bases from J; junction bases left unmatched: 14. The CDR3 has 18 residues. This CDR3 is CASSESGRSPVNSYEQYF. In DNA form, the CDR3 reads TGTGCCAGTAGTGAAAGCGGGAGGTCTCCGGTCAACTCCTACGAGCAGTACTTC.

This chain links TRBV21-1 with TRBJ1-1; the table calls TRBD1, which could not be checked here. TRBV21-1 is flagged as a pseudogene. The CDR3 is 17 residues long. CDR3 sequence reads: CENTAKRRGRVNTEAFF. CDR3 DNA sequence: TGTGAGAATACAGCAAAGAGGCGCGGCAGGGTGAACACTGAAGCTTTCTTT.

The V gene is TRBV27, the J gene TRBJ2-1, with a tentative D call TRBD1 (6 bases). Deletions cut 5 bases from V and 0 bases from J, with 11 bases between. CDR1 is MNHEY and CDR2 is SMNVEV in the germline V gene (reference sequence). This CDR3 comprises 15 residues. CDR3: CASSPGQSSYNEQFF. In DNA, the CDR3 is TGTGCCAGCAGTCCCGGACAGAGCTCCTACAATGAGCAGTTCTTC.

The chain uses TRBV7-9 and TRBJ2-5, with 7 bases matching TRBD1. The V and J ends lost 1 base and 7 bases, in that order; junction bases with no gene match: 6. CDR1 is SEHNR, CDR2 FQNEAQ, per germline (reference sequence). The CDR3 is 14 amino acids. CDR3 amino acids: CASSLVGQGVTQYF. CDR3 nucleotides: TGTGCCAGCAGCTTAGTGGGCCAGGGGGTGACCCAGTACTTC.

This chain links TRBV12-3 or TRBV12-4 with TRBJ1-5; a weak D match, TRBD1 (6 bases). V lost 4 bases, J lost 6 bases, and 10 bases lay in between. This CDR3 comprises 13 residues. In DNA form, the CDR3 reads TGTGCCAGCAGTTCGACAGGTTCTCAGCCCCAGCATTTT. Encoded protein: CASSSTGSQPQHF.

The chain couples TRBV7-9 to TRBJ1-1; TRBD1 is a possible D gene (5 bases). This CDR3 region has 13 residues. Per the germline V gene, CDR1 is SEHNR and CDR2 is FQNEAQ (reference sequence). V lost 3 bases and J 10 bases, leaving 15 bases between the germline ends. CDR3: CASSLRDRRVAFF. In nucleotides, the CDR3 is TGTGCCAGCAGCTTGCGGGACCGCCGAGTAGCTTTCTTT.

The chain carries TRBV10-3 and TRBJ1-1, with D perhaps matching TRBD1 (5 bases). Looked up from germline, CDR1 is ENHRY and CDR2 is SYGVKD. The CDR3 sequence is 15 residues long. V was trimmed by 3 bases and J by 0 bases, leaving 11 bases between them. CDR3 in amino acids: CAISDQGRVNTEAFF. In nucleotides, the CDR3 is TGTGCCATCAGTGATCAGGGCAGGGTGAACACTGAAGCTTTCTTT.